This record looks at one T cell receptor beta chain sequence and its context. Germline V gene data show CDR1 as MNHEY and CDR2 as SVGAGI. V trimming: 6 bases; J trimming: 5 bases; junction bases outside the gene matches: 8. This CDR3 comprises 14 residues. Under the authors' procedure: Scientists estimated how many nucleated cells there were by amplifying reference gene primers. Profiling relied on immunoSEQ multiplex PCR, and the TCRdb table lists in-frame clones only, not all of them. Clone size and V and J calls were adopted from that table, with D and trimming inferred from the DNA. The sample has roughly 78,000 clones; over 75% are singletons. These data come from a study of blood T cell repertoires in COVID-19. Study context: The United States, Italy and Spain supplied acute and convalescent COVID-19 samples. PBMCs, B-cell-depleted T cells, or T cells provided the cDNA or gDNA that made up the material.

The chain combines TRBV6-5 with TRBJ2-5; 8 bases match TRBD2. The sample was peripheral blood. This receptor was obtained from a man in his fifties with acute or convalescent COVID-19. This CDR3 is CASRGSGAAETQYF. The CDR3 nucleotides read TGTGCCAGCAGAGGTAGCGGGGCTGCGGAGACCCAGTACTTC.